Detailed here is one TCR beta chain. This sample stems from a study of blood T cell repertoires in COVID-19. Study overall: T cells, B-cell-depleted T cells, or PBMCs supplied cDNA or gDNA.

Patients of the Seattle cohort, enrolled during active infection, were followed longitudinally. The CDR3 sequence is 14 residues long. Germline assignment: CDR1 SGDLS and CDR2 YYNGEE. V shed 7 bases and J 5 bases; nucleotides not matched to a gene: 5. Measured with immunoSEQ multiplex PCR; TCRdb has only the in-frame clones, and not every one. The data hold 450,000 or so clones, with 89% observed a single time. The sample taken for sequencing was peripheral blood. V usage is TRBV9 and J usage is TRBJ2-2, with TRBD2 matching over 10 bases. This TCR came from a man aged 18 to 30 with COVID-19, enrolled during active disease. The CDR3: CASEREGGTGELFF. The CDR3 coding sequence is TGTGCCAGCGAGCGGGAGGGCGGGACCGGGGAGCTGTTTTTT.